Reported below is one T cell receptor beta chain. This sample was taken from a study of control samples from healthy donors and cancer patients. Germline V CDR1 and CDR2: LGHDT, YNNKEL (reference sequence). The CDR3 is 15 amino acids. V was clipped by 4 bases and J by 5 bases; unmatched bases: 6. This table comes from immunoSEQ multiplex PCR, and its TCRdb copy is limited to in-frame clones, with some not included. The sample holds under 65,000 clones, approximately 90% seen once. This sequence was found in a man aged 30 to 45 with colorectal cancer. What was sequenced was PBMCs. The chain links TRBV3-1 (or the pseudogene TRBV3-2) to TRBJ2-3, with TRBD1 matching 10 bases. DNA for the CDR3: TGTGCCAGCAGCCCAGGACAGGGGGATGTAGATACGCAGTATTTT. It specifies CASSPGQGDVDTQYF.